The 16 T cell receptor beta chains below all came from one sample that was sequenced in a study of T cells after yellow fever vaccination. TCRdb reanalysed the 5' RACE reads using MiXCR and keeps one entry per CDR3 protein. The profile shows approximately 300,000 distinct CDR3 sequences, over 8% of them singletons. Sequencing was performed on PBMCs, taken on the day of the first yellow fever vaccination. Receptors originate from a man between 18 and 29 years old who received the YFV17D yellow fever vaccine.

The chain is built from TRBV5-4 and TRBJ2-7; 9 bases fit TRBD2. This CDR3 has 15 residues. V trimming: 4 bases; J trimming: 0 bases; junction bases outside the gene matches: 5. CDR1 and CDR2 from the germline V gene are SGHNT and YYREEE (reference sequence). CDR3 residues: CASSRSGGFSYEQYF. The CDR3 nucleotides are TGTGCCAGCAGCCGTAGCGGGGGTTTCTCCTACGAGCAGTACTTC.

V is TRBV7-2 and J is TRBJ1-2; 9 bases are a match to TRBD1. The length of the CDR3 is 17 residues. The junction had 14 bases not matched to a gene; V was cut back by 7 bases and J by 2 bases. Germline assignment: CDR1 SGHTA and CDR2 FQGNSA. CDR3 region: CASTGLELGTGNYGYTF. CDR3 nucleotide sequence: TGTGCCAGCACCGGTTTGGAGTTGGGGACAGGGAACTATGGCTACACCTTC.

In its sample, this clonotype was seen a few times. This chain joins TRBV5-5 and TRBJ2-1, with D maybe TRBD1 (5 bases). Trimming pared 6 bases from V and 0 bases from J, leaving 13 bases between. The CDR3 is made up of 15 amino acids. CDR1 and CDR2 (germline): SGHKS, YYEKEE (reference sequence). The CDR3 protein is CASTPRGLSYNEQFF. The CDR3, as DNA: TGTGCCAGCACCCCAAGGGGCCTCTCCTACAATGAGCAGTTCTTC.

This clonotype has a handful of counts. V usage is TRBV13 and J usage is TRBJ2-7, with D maybe TRBD1 (5 bases). The CDR3 is made up of 13 amino acids. CDR1 is PRHDT, CDR2 FYEKMQ, per germline (reference sequence). The V and J ends lost 5 bases and 3 bases respectively, with 11 bases between them. The CDR3 DNA reads as TGTGCCAGCAGCCAGGGCCTCGACTACGAGCAGTACTTC. This encodes CASSQGLDYEQYF.

The sample holds a few counts of this clonotype. The chain joins TRBV6-2 or TRBV6-3 to TRBJ2-7, with 7 bases lining up with TRBD2. This CDR3 contains 18 residues. The trim removed 4 bases at V and 5 bases at J, leaving 20 bases unmatched. Looked up from germline, CDR1 is MNHEY and CDR2 is SVGEGT. Here the CDR3 DNA reads TGTGCCAGCAGTTCTTGGGAAAGCGGGGCGACCCGGCCGGACGAGCAGTACTTC. Translating it yields CASSSWESGATRPDEQYF.

J is TRBJ1-2 and V is TRBV7-2; TRBD1 aligns across 7 bases. The CDR3 is 13 amino acids. Germline V gene lookup returns CDR1 SGHTA and CDR2 FQGNSA. V lost 1 base, J lost 5 bases, and 1 base stayed unmatched. For the CDR3, the DNA is TGTGCCAGCAGCTTAGTGGGACAGTATGGCTACACCTTC. Its protein product is CASSLVGQYGYTF.

The J gene is TRBJ2-1, the V gene TRBV7-2; possibly TRBD2 for D (5 bases). Trimming took off 4 bases at V and 6 bases at J, with 19 bases between the two ends. The length of the CDR3 is 16 residues. Germline V gene data show CDR1 as SGHTA and CDR2 as FQGNSA. Here the CDR3 DNA reads TGTGCCAGCAGCTCCCTGTTAATGGGGAGCCCCAATGAGCAGTTCTTC. It encodes CASSSLLMGSPNEQFF.

This clonotype was recorded a few times. This chain connects TRBV27 to TRBJ1-1, with 10 nucleotides matching TRBD1. Trimming removed 5 bases from V and 5 bases from J; junction bases left unmatched: 14. The CDR3 totals 17 residues. The germline gives CDR1 MNHEY, CDR2 SMNVEV (reference sequence). The CDR3 here is CASSPGGTGERGTEAFF. As DNA, the CDR3 is TGTGCCAGCAGTCCCGGCGGGACAGGGGAGAGGGGGACTGAAGCTTTCTTT.

This chain uses TRBV7-9 with TRBJ2-2, with 7 bases that match TRBD1. Losses at the gene ends were 6 bases for V and 12 bases for J; bases not matched to a gene: 13. Germline V gene lookup returns CDR1 SEHNR and CDR2 FQNEAQ (reference sequence). The CDR3 spans 14 residues. The DNA for the CDR3 is TGTGCCAGCAGTTTTGGTTACAGGGGTAATAAGCTGTTTTTT. Translating it yields CASSFGYRGNKLFF.

CDR3 in DNA: TGCGCCAGCAGCTTGCCGACTATCTCGCTTACAGATACGCAGTATTTT. Translated, it gives CASSLPTISLTDTQYF. The V and J genes are TRBV5-1 and TRBJ2-3, with D perhaps TRBD2 (5 bases). The CDR3 totals 16 residues. Germline loops: CDR1 SGHRS, CDR2 YFSETQ. Trimming removed 1 base from V and 3 bases from J, with 15 bases in between.

The rearrangement joins TRBV29-1 to TRBJ1-2; D is perhaps TRBD1 (5 bases). The V gene's germline CDR1 is SQVTM and CDR2 ANQGSEA. The CDR3 contains 14 residues. V lost 5 bases, J lost 2 bases, and 15 bases lay in between. CDR3 sequence: CSVHTPPGNYGYTF. CDR3 in DNA: TGCAGCGTTCACACCCCACCAGGGAACTATGGCTACACCTTC. Combining the CDR3 with reference TRBV29-1 and TRBJ1-2 gives the whole variable domain SAVISQKPSRDICQRGTSLTIQCQVDSQVTMMFWYRQQPGQSLTLIATANQGSEATYESGFVIDKFPISRPNLTFSTLTVSNMSPEDSSIYLCSVHTPPGNYGYTFGSGTRLTVV.

The chain employs TRBV12-3 or TRBV12-4 and TRBJ1-5; D call uncertain. The ends were cut back, 3 bases at V and 4 bases at J, with 16 bases in the middle. There are 16 residues in the CDR3. CDR3: CASSFSGPPTNQPQHF. CDR3 DNA sequence: TGTGCCAGCAGTTTCTCGGGTCCACCGACTAATCAGCCCCAGCATTTT.

The chain recombines TRBV18 with TRBJ1-6; no reliable D call. The CDR3 extends over 15 amino acids. Per germline, CDR1 KGHSH and CDR2 LQKENI. Trimming left V 3 bases short and J 6 bases short, with 12 bases between. CDR3 loop: CASSPGPTTNSPLHF. The CDR3 DNA follows: TGTGCCAGCTCACCCGGCCCGACTACTAATTCACCCCTCCACTTT.

This clonotype was recorded many times. The CDR3 DNA is TGCGCCAGCAGCTTGGGGGACGCCTCCCCCCTCCACTTT. It translates to CASSLGDASPLHF. The chain links TRBV5-1 to TRBJ1-6, with D maybe TRBD1 (5 bases). V lost 0 bases to trimming and J lost 13 bases, with 11 bases between them. The CDR3 is 13 residues long. Germline CDR1 SGHRS, CDR2 YFSETQ.

The J gene is TRBJ2-2, the V gene TRBV9; D call uncertain. The germline V gene has CDR1 SGDLS and CDR2 YYNGEE. The CDR3 length is 15 residues. Between the trimmed V and J ends, which lost 3 bases and 7 bases, there was a span of 16 bases. The CDR3 sequence is CASSAGTDSHGELFF. DNA of the CDR3: TGTGCCAGCAGCGCGGGTACCGACTCCCACGGGGAGCTGTTTTTT.

This chain links TRBV6-5 with TRBJ1-3; D not resolved. The CDR3 covers 17 residues. Germline lookup yields CDR1 MNHEY and CDR2 SVGAGI. Trimming cost V 4 bases and J 0 bases, with 16 bases left between them. The CDR3, as DNA: TGTGCCAGCAGTTCTTCCCTGTCGGGCCACTCTGGAAACACCATATATTTT. Translation gives CASSSSLSGHSGNTIYF.